This record concerns one TCR beta chain sequence. This sample was included in a study of T-cell reconstitution after alpha-beta-depleted transplantation in children. The ends were cut back, 2 bases at V and 2 bases at J, with 13 bases in the middle. The CDR3 loop spans 16 amino acids. CDR1 is SGHTA and CDR2 is FQGTGA in the germline V gene. Preparing the TCRbeta library involved the use of unique molecular identifiers. TCRdb fed the PCR reads into MiXCR, producing one record per CDR3 protein. The table lists 200,000 to 250,000 distinct CDR3 sequences, more than 20% of them singletons. The TCR sequence derives from a girl aged 2 to 9 with Fanconi anemia, due to receive a stem cell transplant. The J gene is TRBJ2-1, the V gene TRBV7-3; no firm D call. Sequenced here: PBMCs, sampled before TCRalphabeta/CD19-depleted stem cell transplant. The CDR3 here is CASSLQGELAYNEQFF. Here the CDR3 DNA reads TGTGCCAGCAGCTTACAAGGCGAGCTGGCCTACAATGAGCAGTTCTTC.